This T cell receptor (beta chain) was sequenced in a study of blood T cell repertoires in COVID-19. Study at large: Sites in the United States, Italy and Spain provided acute and convalescent COVID-19 samples.

In the authors' methods: By means of reference gene primer amplification, nucleated cell counts were estimated. The repertoire was sequenced with immunoSEQ multiplex PCR; TCRdb's copy has only in-frame clones and lacks some. V and J calls and clone size come straight from that table; D and trimming were deduced from the DNA. The sample carries 250,000 to 350,000 clones, 89% recorded once. This clone has a single count. Germline CDR1 is SGDLS and CDR2 is YYNGEE. This CDR3 comprises 16 residues. The J segment lost 5 bases and the V segment lost 2 bases, leaving 6 bases of the junction unmatched. The chain combines TRBV9 with TRBJ1-6, with 8 bases matching TRBD1. The sample taken for sequencing was peripheral blood. This TCR was sampled from a woman aged 40 to 50 who had recovered from COVID-19. CDR3 residues: CASSVTGDSHNSPLHF. The CDR3 DNA sequence: TGTGCCAGCAGCGTGACAGGGGACTCGCATAATTCACCCCTCCACTTT.